The 14 T cell receptor beta chains listed next were all sequenced from one sample in a study of CD8+ T cells in alopecia areata. As the sequencing template, cDNA was produced by extracting RNA and reverse transcribing it. Repertoires were generated with immunoSEQ multiplex PCR, while TCRdb's copy carries only in-frame clones and drops some. The sample consists of roughly 99,000 clones, roughly 84% of them appearing once. Indicated treatment: oral pan-JAK inhibitor, 5-10 mg twice daily. This sample comprised CD8+ T cells sorted from blood, obtained at week 24, from a patient treated with tofacitinib. These receptors all come from a human donor with alopecia areata.

The chain is built from TRBV5-6 and TRBJ2-5; tentative D call: TRBD2 (5 bases). Trimming cost V 4 bases and J 5 bases, with 12 bases left between them. The germline V gene has CDR1 SGHDT and CDR2 YYEEEE. There are 13 residues in the CDR3. CDR3 residues: CASSRGFGETQYF. Here the CDR3 DNA reads TGTGCCAGCAGCCGGGGATTTGGGGAGACCCAGTACTTC.

The chain is built from TRBV5-1 and TRBJ2-1; the match to TRBD1 covers 11 bases. The CDR3 loop spans 17 amino acids. Germline V gene lookup returns CDR1 SGHRS and CDR2 YFSETQ. J was trimmed by 4 bases and V by 0 bases; bases with no gene match: 6. The CDR3 nucleotides read TGCGCCAGCAGCTTGGTCGGGACAGGGGGAAGGTACAATGAGCAGTTCTTC. It codes for CASSLVGTGGRYNEQFF.

This clone was found once. The chain employs TRBV6-1 and TRBJ2-5; D is possibly TRBD2 (6 bases). Germline V lookup: CDR1 MNHNS, CDR2 SASEGT. V lost 6 bases and J lost 3, with 17 bases in between. The CDR3 has 15 amino acids. This chain's CDR3 is CASSGITGTEETQYF. The CDR3 DNA reads as TGTGCCAGCAGCGGTATTACCGGGACTGAAGAGACCCAGTACTTC.

The chain uses TRBV7-9 and TRBJ2-3; D is unresolved. V was trimmed by 10 bases and J by 4 bases, leaving 15 bases between them. The germline V gene encodes CDR1 SEHNR and CDR2 FQNEAQ (reference sequence). CDR3 size: 13 residues. The CDR3 loop is CATPKDRPDTQYF. The DNA for the CDR3 is TGTGCCACCCCGAAGGATAGGCCAGATACGCAGTATTTT.

The genes are TRBV4-1 and TRBJ1-1; the D is unclear. The CDR3 runs to 13 residues. CDR1 is MGHRA, CDR2 YSYEKL, per germline. The ends were cut back, 4 bases at V and 3 bases at J, with 9 bases in the middle. CDR3 sequence: CASSPGRDTEAFF. The DNA for the CDR3 is TGCGCCAGCAGCCCCGGGAGGGACACTGAAGCTTTCTTT.

The chain is built from TRBV5-6 and TRBJ2-7; TRBD1 is a possible D gene (6 bases). Germline V gene sequence: CDR1 SGHDT, CDR2 YYEEEE. CDR3 size: 13 residues. The ends were cut back, 1 base at V and 6 bases at J, with 11 bases in the middle. CDR3 bases: TGTGCCAGCAGCTTGAACGCAGGGGCCGAGCAGTACTTC. As protein: CASSLNAGAEQYF.

V and J are TRBV10-3 and TRBJ2-7, with D unresolved. Germline CDR1 is ENHRY and CDR2 is SYGVKD. V was cut by 0 bases and J by 3 bases, with 9 bases left in between. The CDR3 has 14 amino acids. The CDR3 protein is CAISESGQSYEQYF. The CDR3 DNA reads as TGTGCCATCAGTGAGTCTGGCCAGAGCTACGAGCAGTACTTC.

The gene calls are TRBV7-9 and TRBJ2-1; 7 bases are shared with TRBD2. Trimming cost V 7 bases and J 5 bases; bases outside gene matches: 5. Per the germline V gene, CDR1 is SEHNR and CDR2 is FQNEAQ (reference sequence). This CDR3 has 13 amino acids. The CDR3 here is CASTGLVHNEQFF. The CDR3 bases are TGTGCCAGCACCGGACTAGTCCACAATGAGCAGTTCTTC.

The chain has TRBV4-1 and TRBJ1-5, with D unresolved. V lost 4 bases and J 0 bases, leaving 4 bases between the germline ends. This CDR3 has 13 residues. Germline CDR1 reads MGHRA; CDR2 reads YSYEKL. CDR3 amino acids: CASSLNSNQPQHF. The DNA of the CDR3 is TGCGCCAGCAGCCTAAATAGCAATCAGCCCCAGCATTTT.

V usage is TRBV4-3 and J usage is TRBJ2-2, with D tentatively TRBD2 (6 bases). The CDR3 has 17 residues. CDR1 is LGHNA, CDR2 YSLEER, per germline. Trimming removed 0 bases at V and 0 bases at J, with 11 bases between. CDR3 in amino acids: CASSQDPGEANTGELFF. CDR3 in DNA: TGCGCCAGCAGCCAAGATCCCGGGGAGGCGAACACCGGGGAGCTGTTTTTT.

The chain uses TRBV19 and TRBJ2-1; no definite D call. This CDR3 region has 15 residues. Germline V gene data show CDR1 as LNHDA and CDR2 as SQIVND (reference sequence). Trimming took off 6 bases at V and 0 bases at J, with 12 bases between the two ends. The CDR3 here is CASRLFTSSYNEQFF. The CDR3 DNA is TGTGCCAGTAGACTGTTTACCAGCTCCTACAATGAGCAGTTCTTC.

This clone was picked up one time. The chain links TRBV4-2 to TRBJ2-7; 10 bases match TRBD2. Trimming removed 0 bases from V and 3 bases from J; junction bases left unmatched: 5. The CDR3 is 16 amino acids. Germline lookup yields CDR1 LGHNA and CDR2 YNFKEQ. The CDR3 region has the DNA TGTGCCAGCAGCCAAGAGACCAGCGGGGGGGTCTACGAGCAGTACTTC. Translated, it gives CASSQETSGGVYEQYF.

The J gene is TRBJ2-5, the V gene TRBV7-8, with 9 bases that match TRBD2. Germline lookup yields CDR1 SGHVS and CDR2 FQNEAQ. Trimming removed 5 bases from V and 1 base from J; junction bases left unmatched: 8. This CDR3 spans 16 amino acids. The CDR3 nucleotides read TGTGCCAGCAGCGCCCTGACTAGCGGTTTCCAAGAGACCCAGTACTTC. It codes for CASSALTSGFQETQYF.

The chain has TRBV2 and TRBJ2-5, with D maybe TRBD2 (5 bases). V was clipped by 8 bases and J by 2 bases, with 9 bases between them. The CDR3 has 12 amino acids. CDR1 and CDR2 from the germline V gene are SNHLY and FYNNEI. In nucleotides, the CDR3 is TGTGCCAGCGAGGGTGATCAAGAGACCCAGTACTTC. Protein sequence: CASEGDQETQYF.